Following are 3 T cell receptor beta chains from one sample sequenced in a study of blood T cell repertoires in COVID-19. Produced via immunoSEQ multiplex PCR; TCRdb's table is partial and in-frame only. The sample lists about 160,000 clones; about four fifths were seen once. The sequencing sample was made of peripheral blood. The origin of the receptors is a man aged 55 to 69 with active or convalescent COVID-19.

This sequence joins TRBV11-3 and TRBJ2-1; TRBD1 matches 8 bases. Germline CDR1 reads SGHNT; CDR2 reads YENEEA. This CDR3 has 15 residues. V dropped 1 base and J dropped 5; count of bases not matched to a gene: 4. CDR3 sequence (DNA): TGTGCCAGCAGCTTAGGGACAGGGTTCAACAATGAGCAGTTCTTC. As protein: CASSLGTGFNNEQFF.

The chain uses TRBV12-3 or TRBV12-4 and TRBJ1-1, with D possibly matching TRBD1 (6 bases). The ends were cut back, 3 bases at V and 8 bases at J, with 13 bases in the middle. The CDR3 runs to 13 residues. For the CDR3, the DNA is TGTGCCAGCAGTTTGGGAGGGGGGCTGGAAGCTTTCTTT. It translates to CASSLGGGLEAFF.

This chain links TRBV6-6 with TRBJ1-2; 8 nucleotides align to TRBD1. From germline, CDR1 is MNHNY and CDR2 SVGAGI (reference sequence). The CDR3 length is 16 residues. V trimming: 4 bases; J trimming: 2 bases; junction bases outside the gene matches: 9. DNA for the CDR3: TGTGCCAGCAGTTCCGAACCGACAGGGGCGAACTATGGCTACACCTTC. Protein product: CASSSEPTGANYGYTF.